This T cell receptor beta chain was documented in a study of cytomegalovirus exposure and HLA in healthy donors. Whole-study context: Around 87 million unique TCRs, all from HLA-typed donors, were included in an early release of the data. Overall study results and limits: The study found most TCR sequences rare, yet found some public TCRs in many donors.

PCR involved 60 Vbeta and 13 Jbeta primers. This table comes from immunoSEQ multiplex PCR, and its TCRdb copy is limited to in-frame clones, with some not included. The sample holds roughly 71,000 clones, around four fifths seen once. Of note for this clone: Its target is unknown.

The V gene's germline CDR1 is MDHEN and CDR2 SYDVKM. V was shortened by 5 bases and J by 0 bases, with 25 bases between the two germline ends. The CDR3 has 20 residues. This TCR was recovered from a girl between 10 and 17 years old in good health and CMV-seropositive. The sequenced sample was PBMCs. The chain recombines TRBV28 with TRBJ1-4; D gene uncertain. CDR3 protein: CASSPSGEYNPEPTNEKLFF. The CDR3 nucleotides are TGTGCCAGCAGTCCCTCCGGGGAATACAACCCAGAACCAACTAATGAAAAACTGTTTTTT.